These T cell receptor beta chains were read from a single sample in a study of cytomegalovirus exposure and HLA in healthy donors. Assay: immunoSEQ multiplex PCR; the TCRdb copy retains only in-frame clones and omits some. This table holds approximately 82,000 clones, over 70% found once. Specimen: PBMCs. The receptors were gathered from a middle-aged man in good health and CMV-seronegative. Both conserved end residues are part of each CDR3. Fields, in order: clone size, V gene, D gene, J gene, CDR3 DNA, CDR3 protein. A D gene is named only where the DNA matches it firmly. Only some rows state a clone size, as once, few, many or a class for expanded clones.

>-|TRBV4-1|TRBD1|TRBJ1-4
TGCGCCAGCAGCCTTGGACAGGGGGTAGACGAAAAACTGTTTTTT
CASSLGQGVDEKLFF
>-|TRBV4-1|TRBD2|TRBJ2-3
TGCGCCAGCAGCCAAGATCTTACTAGCGGGTTCATAGCAGATACGCAGTATTTT
CASSQDLTSGFIADTQYF
>-|TRBV18|-|TRBJ1-4
TGTGCCAGCTCACGTGACAGTACTAATGAAAAACTGTTTTTT
CASSRDSTNEKLFF
>-|TRBV28|-|TRBJ1-2
TGTGCCAGCAGTACACGACAGTACTTCGCCTATGGCTACACCTTC
CASSTRQYFAYGYTF
>-|TRBV27|TRBD1|TRBJ2-5
TGTGCCAGCAGTGATACGGACAGGAGACAAGAGACCCAGTACTTC
CASSDTDRRQETQYF
>-|TRBV18|-|TRBJ2-4
TGTGCCAGCTCACCATCGAACACCGCGGACATTCAGTACTTC
CASSPSNTADIQYF
>-|TRBV6-5|TRBD1|TRBJ1-4
TGTGCCAGCAGCCGCGACAGGGTGTATGAAAAACTGTTTTTT
CASSRDRVYEKLFF
>few|TRBV18|TRBD2|TRBJ2-3
TGTGCCAGCTCACCGCCGACTAGCGGGAGTGGAGATACGCAGTATTTT
CASSPPTSGSGDTQYF
>-|TRBV11-1|TRBD2|TRBJ2-1
TGTGCCAGCAGGAGTGGCGGGACTAGCGCTGTTCGCTCCTACAATGAGCAGTTCTTC
CASRSGGTSAVRSYNEQFF
>-|TRBV28|TRBD2|TRBJ2-7
TGTGCCAGCAGTTTACCCTCAGCGGGAGGGCCGTACGAGCAGTACTTC
CASSLPSAGGPYEQYF
>-|TRBV5-1|TRBD2|TRBJ2-5
TGCGCCAGCAGCCTAACTAGCGTACTCCAAGAGACCCAGTACTTC
CASSLTSVLQETQYF
>few|TRBV19|-|TRBJ1-2
TGTGCCAGTAGTCCGAACCGGGACTTTCTAGTCTATGGCTACACCTTC
CASSPNRDFLVYGYTF
>-|TRBV30|-|TRBJ2-7
TGTGCCTGGAGTCCCACACGGGGCTACGAGCAGTACTTC
CAWSPTRGYEQYF
>-|TRBV18|-|TRBJ1-1
TGTGCCAGCTCACCACGTACGGGCACTGAAGCTTTCTTT
CASSPRTGTEAFF
>-|TRBV7-2|TRBD2|TRBJ2-1
TGTGCCAGCAGCCGTGGGGGGACTAGCGGCTCCTACAATGAGCAGTTCTTC
CASSRGGTSGSYNEQFF
>-|TRBV5-6|-|TRBJ2-7
TGTGCCAGCAGTAATTTGGGGGGAGCCTACGAGCAGTACTTC
CASSNLGGAYEQYF
>-|TRBV19|-|TRBJ1-2
TGTGCCAGTAGGGACCTAGGGACTGCTAACTATGGCTACACCTTC
CASRDLGTANYGYTF
>once|TRBV4-2|TRBD1|TRBJ1-3
TGTGCCAGCAGCCCAGACAGGGGCTCTGGAAACACCATATATTTT
CASSPDRGSGNTIYF
>-|TRBV11-2|TRBD2|TRBJ2-7
TGTGCCAGCAGCCGGACTAGTACTTCCTACGAGCAGTACTTC
CASSRTSTSYEQYF
>-|TRBV4-1|-|TRBJ1-6
TGCGCCAGCAACTCCGGGACTTCGCATTCACCCCTCCACTTT
CASNSGTSHSPLHF
>-|TRBV11-1|-|TRBJ2-7
TGTGCCAGCAGTGGGGCCCACTCCTACGAGCAGTACTTC
CASSGAHSYEQYF
>-|TRBV5-6|-|TRBJ2-3
TGTGCCAGTCATATATTCCCCGACGTCTCCCGGGTTCGCACAGATACGCAGTATTTT
CASHIFPDVSRVRTDTQYF
>once|TRBV6-5|-|TRBJ1-1
TGTGCCAGCAGTTACTCGGCCAGGGGCTGGGACACTGAAGCTTTCTTT
CASSYSARGWDTEAFF
>-|TRBV29-1|TRBD2|TRBJ2-1
TGCAGCGCCGGGACTAGCGGGCGAAATGAGCAGTTCTTC
CSAGTSGRNEQFF
>-|TRBV28|TRBD1|TRBJ1-2
TGTGCCAGCAGTAGGGGGCTCGGCTACACCTTC
CASSRGLGYTF
>-|TRBV9|-|TRBJ2-4
TGTGCCAGCAGCCCTAGCGGAGACAGGGGAAAAGGACTAGCCAAAAACATTCAGTACTTC
CASSPSGDRGKGLAKNIQYF
>-|TRBV19|-|TRBJ2-1
TGTGCCAGTAGTAGGTGGCAGGAGCAGTTCTTC
CASSRWQEQFF
>-|TRBV7-9|TRBD1|TRBJ2-7
TGTGCCAGCAGCTCTGACAGGGCGATCTCCTGCGAGCAGTACTTC
CASSSDRAISCEQYF
>once|TRBV13|TRBD1|TRBJ2-5
TGTGCCAGCAGCTTAAGGGGGCGGAAAGAGACCCAGTACTTC
CASSLRGRKETQYF
>-|TRBV29-1|TRBD2|TRBJ2-3
TGCAGCGTTGATGGGACTACCGATGTGGGCACAGATACGCAGTATTTT
CSVDGTTDVGTDTQYF